This is a list of T cell receptor beta chains from one sample in a study of T cell changes during pregnancy in multiple sclerosis. Produced via immunoSEQ multiplex PCR; TCRdb's table is partial and in-frame only. The sample has around 60,000 clones; 92% are singletons. Sequencing used peripheral blood, obtained in the second trimester of pregnancy. Every receptor here comes from a female donor with multiple sclerosis, enrolled in a pregnancy study. Each CDR3 is given with its conserved first and last residue. The D gene is left open where the match is weak. Size tells how often a clone was seen (once, few, many) or the class of an expanded clone, and some rows leave it out.

>.|TRBJ1-2|.|TRBV19
CATDSRGASIGYTF
TGTGCCACTGACTCCAGGGGCGCCTCTATCGGCTACACCTTC
>.|TRBJ1-5|.|TRBV6-6
CASSRPGTNQPQHF
TGTGCCAGCAGTCGCCCAGGTACCAATCAGCCCCAGCATTTT
>TRBD2|TRBJ2-3|.|TRBV7-2
CASSFVLAGATDTQYF
TGTGCCAGCAGCTTCGTACTAGCGGGAGCCACAGATACGCAGTATTTT
>.|TRBJ2-1|.|TRBV4-2
CASSLRTNANNEQFF
TGTGCCAGCAGCCTGAGAACGAACGCCAACAATGAGCAGTTCTTC
>TRBD2|TRBJ2-7|.|TRBV29-1
CSVGLARTYEQYF
TGCAGCGTTGGACTAGCGAGAACCTACGAGCAGTACTTC
>TRBD1|TRBJ1-1|.|TRBV5-1
CASSSLTGGNTEAFF
TGCGCCAGCAGCTCGCTGACAGGGGGGAACACTGAAGCTTTCTTT
>TRBD2|TRBJ2-1|once|TRBV4-1
CASSQKPGGSSYNEQFF
TGCGCCAGCAGCCAAAAACCAGGCGGGAGCTCCTACAATGAGCAGTTCTTC
>TRBD2|TRBJ2-1|.|TRBV10-1
CASSWGGTDEQFF
TGCGCCAGCAGTTGGGGGGGGACGGATGAGCAGTTCTTC
>TRBD1|TRBJ2-2|.|TRBV19
CASYSRDRGNTGELFF
TGTGCCAGCTACTCCCGGGACAGGGGAAACACCGGGGAGCTGTTTTTT
>TRBD1|TRBJ2-5|.|TRBV5-4
CASSRDRAETQYF
TGTGCCAGCAGTCGGGACAGGGCAGAGACCCAGTACTTC
>TRBD1|TRBJ2-1|.|TRBV10-3
CAISQDRVRNEQFF
TGTGCCATCAGCCAAGACAGGGTTCGGAATGAGCAGTTCTTC
>.|TRBJ2-1|.|TRBV6-1
CASLASEQFF
TGTGCCAGCCTAGCGAGCGAGCAGTTCTTC
>.|TRBJ1-1|.|TRBV6-1
CATGFSGATEAFF
TGTGCCACTGGTTTCTCGGGTGCCACTGAAGCTTTCTTT